This paragraph reports one TCR beta chain. The data are from a study of blood T cell repertoires in COVID-19. V was pared by 5 bases and J by 6 bases, with 16 bases between. Germline CDR1 and CDR2: MNHNY and SVGAGI (reference sequence). The CDR3 contains 14 residues. Libraries were prepared by immunoSEQ multiplex PCR; TCRdb keeps only in-frame clonotypes and omits some of them. Found here are approximately 110,000 clones, 84% of them singletons; the top ten hold about 6.6%. The sample comprised peripheral blood. The chain uses TRBV6-6 and TRBJ1-2; D is unresolved. The source is a woman between 50 and 59 years old with acute or convalescent COVID-19. CDR3 bases: TGTGCCAGCAGTCAGATGGAGTCTGTTAATGGCTACACCTTC. Encoded protein: CASSQMESVNGYTF.